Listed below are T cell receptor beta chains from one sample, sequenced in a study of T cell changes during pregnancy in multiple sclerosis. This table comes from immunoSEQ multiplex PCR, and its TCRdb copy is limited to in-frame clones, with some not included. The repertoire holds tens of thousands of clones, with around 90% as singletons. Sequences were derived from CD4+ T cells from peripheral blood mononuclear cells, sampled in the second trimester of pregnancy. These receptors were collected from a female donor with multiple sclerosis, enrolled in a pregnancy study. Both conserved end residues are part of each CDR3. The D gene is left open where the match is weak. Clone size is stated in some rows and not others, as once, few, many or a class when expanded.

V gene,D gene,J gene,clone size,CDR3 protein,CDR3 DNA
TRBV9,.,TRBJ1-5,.,CASNPRGGSSNQPQHF,TGTGCCAGCAACCCGAGGGGGGGCAGTAGCAATCAGCCCCAGCATTTT
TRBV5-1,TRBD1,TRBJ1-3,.,CASSLGDRPRSSYGNTIYF,TGCGCCAGCAGCTTGGGGGACAGGCCAAGATCCTCGTATGGAAACACCATATATTTT
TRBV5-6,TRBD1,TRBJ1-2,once,CASSYRDRELSGYTF,TGTGCCAGCAGCTACCGGGACAGGGAGCTTAGTGGCTACACCTTC
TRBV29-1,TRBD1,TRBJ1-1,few,CSVVRDRGRTEAFF,TGCAGCGTTGTCCGGGACAGGGGGCGCACTGAAGCTTTCTTT
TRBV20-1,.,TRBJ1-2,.,CSASPVFGYTF,TGCAGTGCTAGTCCGGTTTTCGGCTACACCTTC
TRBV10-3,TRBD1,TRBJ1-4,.,CAISRQGYNEKLFF,TGTGCCATCAGCCGACAGGGATACAATGAAAAACTGTTTTTT
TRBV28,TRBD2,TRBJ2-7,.,CASSPGTILLNEQYF,TGTGCCAGCAGTCCGGGGACTATCCTACTGAACGAGCAGTACTTC
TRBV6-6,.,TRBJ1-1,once,CASSYFRDTEAFF,TGTGCCAGCAGTTACTTCCGGGACACTGAAGCTTTCTTT
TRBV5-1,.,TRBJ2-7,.,CASSLSGLSYEQYF,TGCGCCAGCAGCTTGAGTGGCCTCTCCTACGAGCAGTACTTC
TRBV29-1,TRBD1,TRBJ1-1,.,CSVRQGDTEAFF,TGCAGCGTACGACAGGGCGACACTGAAGCTTTCTTT
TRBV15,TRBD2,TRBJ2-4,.,CATSRGTSGNIQYF,TGTGCCACCAGCAGAGGTACTAGCGGTAACATTCAGTACTTC
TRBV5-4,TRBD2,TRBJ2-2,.,CASSSRLAGVNTGELFF,TGTGCCAGCAGCTCCCGACTAGCGGGAGTGAACACCGGGGAGCTGTTTTTT
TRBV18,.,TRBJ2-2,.,CASSPMARGTGELFF,TGTGCCAGCTCACCAATGGCCAGAGGTACCGGGGAGCTGTTTTTT
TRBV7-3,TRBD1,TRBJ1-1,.,CASSSGQGKATEAFF,TGTGCCAGCAGCTCCGGACAGGGGAAAGCGACTGAAGCTTTCTTT
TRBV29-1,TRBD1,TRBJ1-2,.,CSGTGEGGYTF,TGCAGCGGGACAGGGGAAGGAGGCTACACCTTC
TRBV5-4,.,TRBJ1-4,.,CASSSQREDGKLFF,TGTGCCAGCAGCTCCCAGAGGGAGGACGGGAAACTGTTTTTT
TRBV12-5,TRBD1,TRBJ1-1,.,CASGHWDRANTEAFF,TGTGCTAGTGGTCATTGGGACAGGGCGAACACTGAAGCTTTCTTT
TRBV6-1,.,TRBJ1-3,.,CASSEFDRGTSGNTIYF,TGTGCCAGCAGTGAATTTGATAGGGGGACGTCTGGAAACACCATATATTTT
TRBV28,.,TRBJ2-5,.,CASRVIDGETQYF,TGTGCCAGCAGAGTCATCGACGGGGAGACCCAGTACTTC
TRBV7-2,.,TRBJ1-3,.,CASSPQGIAGNTIYF,TGTGCCAGCAGCCCCCAGGGTATAGCTGGAAACACCATATATTTT
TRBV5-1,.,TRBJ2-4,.,CASSTGFSKNIQYF,TGCGCCAGCAGCACAGGTTTCTCAAAAAACATTCAGTACTTC
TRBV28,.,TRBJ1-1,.,CASQYLYTEAFF,TGTGCCAGCCAATACTTATACACTGAAGCTTTCTTT
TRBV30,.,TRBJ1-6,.,CAWSVNSYNSPLHF,TGTGCCTGGAGTGTAAACAGCTATAATTCACCCCTCCACTTT
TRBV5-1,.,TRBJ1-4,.,CASSFGDTTNEKLFF,TGCGCCAGCAGCTTTGGGGACACAACTAATGAAAAACTGTTTTTT
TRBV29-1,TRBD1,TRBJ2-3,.,CSGGQQMTDTQYF,TGCAGCGGGGGACAGCAGATGACAGATACGCAGTATTTT
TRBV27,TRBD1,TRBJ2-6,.,CASSLDRQASGANVLTF,TGTGCCAGCAGTTTGGACAGGCAAGCCTCTGGGGCCAACGTCCTGACTTTC
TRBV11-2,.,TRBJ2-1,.,CASSIRRNLNEQFF,TGTGCCAGCAGCATAAGGCGGAATCTAAATGAGCAGTTCTTC
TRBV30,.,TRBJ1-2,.,CAWSPRVGGGYTF,TGTGCCTGGAGCCCTCGGGTCGGGGGTGGCTACACCTTC
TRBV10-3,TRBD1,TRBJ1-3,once,CAISETGGAGNTIYF,TGTGCCATCAGTGAGACAGGGGGCGCCGGAAACACCATATATTTT